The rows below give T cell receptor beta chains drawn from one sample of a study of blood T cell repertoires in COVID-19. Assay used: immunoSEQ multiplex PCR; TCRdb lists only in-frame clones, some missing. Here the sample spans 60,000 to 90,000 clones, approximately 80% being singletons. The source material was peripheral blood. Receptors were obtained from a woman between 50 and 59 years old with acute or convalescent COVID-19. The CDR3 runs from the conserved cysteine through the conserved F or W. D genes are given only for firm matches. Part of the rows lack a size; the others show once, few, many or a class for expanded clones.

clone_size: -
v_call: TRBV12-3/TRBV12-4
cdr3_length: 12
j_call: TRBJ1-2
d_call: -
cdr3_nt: TGTGCCAGCAGTTTGACTAGTTATGGCTACACCTTC
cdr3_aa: CASSLTSYGYTF

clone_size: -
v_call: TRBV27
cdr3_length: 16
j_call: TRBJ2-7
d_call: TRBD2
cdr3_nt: TGTGCCAGCAGTTCGCCGACTAGCGGGAGCCTATACGAGCAGTACTTC
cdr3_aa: CASSSPTSGSLYEQYF

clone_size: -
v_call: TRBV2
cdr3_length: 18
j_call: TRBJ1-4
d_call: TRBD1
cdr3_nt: TGTGCCAGCAGCGGATCCGGGACAGGGGGCGATGCTAATGAAAAACTGTTTTTT
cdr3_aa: CASSGSGTGGDANEKLFF

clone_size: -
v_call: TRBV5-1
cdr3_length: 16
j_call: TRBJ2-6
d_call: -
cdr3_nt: TGCGCCAGCGGCAGTGGGGGAGCGGGTGGGGCCAACGTCCTGACTTTC
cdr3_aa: CASGSGGAGGANVLTF

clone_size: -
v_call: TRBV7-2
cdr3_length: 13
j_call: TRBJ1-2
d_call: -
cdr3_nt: TGTGCCAGCAGCATCGGACAGCTCGTTGGCTACACCTTC
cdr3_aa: CASSIGQLVGYTF

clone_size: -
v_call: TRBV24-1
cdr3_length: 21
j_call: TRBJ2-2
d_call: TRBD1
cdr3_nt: TGTGCCACCAGTGATACAGCCATGCACCGGGACAGGGTAATCGTGACCGGGGAGCTGTTTTTT
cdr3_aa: CATSDTAMHRDRVIVTGELFF

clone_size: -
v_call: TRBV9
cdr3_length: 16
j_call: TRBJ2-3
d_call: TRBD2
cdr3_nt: TGTGCCAGCAGCTTAACTAGCGGGAGTAACACAGATACGCAGTATTTT
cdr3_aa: CASSLTSGSNTDTQYF

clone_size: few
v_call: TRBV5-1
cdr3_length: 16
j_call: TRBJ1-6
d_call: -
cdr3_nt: TGCGCCAGCAGCTCAGCCGGGGAGGGCCTGAATTCACCCCTCCACTTT
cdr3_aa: CASSSAGEGLNSPLHF

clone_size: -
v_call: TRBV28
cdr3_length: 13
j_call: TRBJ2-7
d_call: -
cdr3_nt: TGTGCCAGCAGTTCCCAGGATACCTACGAGCAGTACTTC
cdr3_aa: CASSSQDTYEQYF

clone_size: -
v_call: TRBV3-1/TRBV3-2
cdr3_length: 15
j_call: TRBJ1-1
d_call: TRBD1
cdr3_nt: TGTGCCAGCAGCCAGCCGGGACAGGGGAACACTGAAGCTTTCTTT
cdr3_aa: CASSQPGQGNTEAFF

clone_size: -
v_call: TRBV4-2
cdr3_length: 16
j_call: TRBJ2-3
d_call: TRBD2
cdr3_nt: TGTGCCAGCAGCCAAGAGGTAGCGGGGGTGGGAGATACGCAGTATTTT
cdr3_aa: CASSQEVAGVGDTQYF

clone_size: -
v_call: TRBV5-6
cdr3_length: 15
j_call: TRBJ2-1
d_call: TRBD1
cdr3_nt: TGTGCCAGCAGCTTGCGGGACAGGGCCTACAATGAGCAGTTCTTC
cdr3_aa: CASSLRDRAYNEQFF

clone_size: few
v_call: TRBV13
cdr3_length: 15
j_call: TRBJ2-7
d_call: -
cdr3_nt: TGTGCCAGCAGCTTACGACAGGTGGGTCATAACGAGCAGTACTTC
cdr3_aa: CASSLRQVGHNEQYF

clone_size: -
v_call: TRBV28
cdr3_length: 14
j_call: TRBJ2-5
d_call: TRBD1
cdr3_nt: TGTGCCAGCAGTACTCAGGGGGCAGGAGAGACCCAGTACTTC
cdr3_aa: CASSTQGAGETQYF

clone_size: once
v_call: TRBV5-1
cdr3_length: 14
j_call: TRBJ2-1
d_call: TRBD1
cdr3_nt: TGCGCCAGCAGCTTACCGGGACAGTACAATGAGCAGTTCTTC
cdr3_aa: CASSLPGQYNEQFF

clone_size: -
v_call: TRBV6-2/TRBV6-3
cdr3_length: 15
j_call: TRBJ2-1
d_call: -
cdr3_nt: TGTGCCAGCAGTTATATGCTAGCTCGCTACAATGAGCAGTTCTTC
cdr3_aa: CASSYMLARYNEQFF

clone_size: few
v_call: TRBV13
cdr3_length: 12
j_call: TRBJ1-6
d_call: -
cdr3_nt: TGTGCCAGCACCAGAGACAGTCAGGCCCTCCACTTT
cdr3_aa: CASTRDSQALHF

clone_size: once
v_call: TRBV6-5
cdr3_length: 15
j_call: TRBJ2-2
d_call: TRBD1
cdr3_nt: TGTGCCAGCAGCCGCAACAGGGGCAGCACCGGGGAGCTGTTTTTT
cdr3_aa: CASSRNRGSTGELFF

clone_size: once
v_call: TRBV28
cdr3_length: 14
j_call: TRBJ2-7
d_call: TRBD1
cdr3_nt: TGTGCCAGCAGTATCGGGACAGGGCCCTACGAGCAGTACTTC
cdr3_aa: CASSIGTGPYEQYF

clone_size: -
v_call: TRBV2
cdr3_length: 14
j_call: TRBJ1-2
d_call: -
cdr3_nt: TGTGCCAGCACCCAGGGTGGGGTTAACTATGGCTACACCTTC
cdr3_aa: CASTQGGVNYGYTF

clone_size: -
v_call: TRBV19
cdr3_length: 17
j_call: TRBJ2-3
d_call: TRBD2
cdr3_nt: TGTGCCAGTAGTATTGGGGGACTAGCGGCTAGCACAGATACGCAGTATTTT
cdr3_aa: CASSIGGLAASTDTQYF

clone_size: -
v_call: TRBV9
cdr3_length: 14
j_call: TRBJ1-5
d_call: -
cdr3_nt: TGTGCCAGCAGCGACTCTCCTAGCAATCAGCCCCAGCATTTT
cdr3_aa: CASSDSPSNQPQHF

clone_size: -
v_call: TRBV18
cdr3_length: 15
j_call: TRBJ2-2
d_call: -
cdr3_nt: TGTGCCAGCTCACCGGGGAGCGGAAACACCGGGGAGCTGTTTTTT
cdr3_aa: CASSPGSGNTGELFF

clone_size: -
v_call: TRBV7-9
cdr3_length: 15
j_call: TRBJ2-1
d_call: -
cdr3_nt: TGTGCCAGCAGCTTAGGGATGGCGGGCTACAATGAGCAGTTCTTC
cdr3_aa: CASSLGMAGYNEQFF

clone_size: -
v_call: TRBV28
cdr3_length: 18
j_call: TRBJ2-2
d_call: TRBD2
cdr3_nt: TGTGCCAGCAGTTTATCAATAGCGGGCAAGCTGTCGGCCGGGGAGCTGTTTTTT
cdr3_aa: CASSLSIAGKLSAGELFF

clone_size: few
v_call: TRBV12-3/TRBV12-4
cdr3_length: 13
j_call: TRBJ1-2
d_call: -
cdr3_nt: TGTGCCAGCAGTCGGACAGCACTCTATGGCTACACCTTC
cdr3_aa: CASSRTALYGYTF

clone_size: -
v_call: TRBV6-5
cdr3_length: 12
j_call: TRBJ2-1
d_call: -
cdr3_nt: TGTGCCAGCAGTTCCCCGACTAGTGAGATGTTCTTC
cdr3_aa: CASSSPTSEMFF

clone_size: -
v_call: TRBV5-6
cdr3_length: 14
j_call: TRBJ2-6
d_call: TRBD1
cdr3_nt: TGTGCCAGCGCCACAGGGGTTGGGGCCAACGTCCTGACTTTC
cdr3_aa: CASATGVGANVLTF

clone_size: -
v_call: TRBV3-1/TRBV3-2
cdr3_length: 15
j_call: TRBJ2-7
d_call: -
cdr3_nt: TGTGCCAGCAGCCAAGACCTCCCAGGTAGCTACGAGCAGTACTTC
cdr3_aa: CASSQDLPGSYEQYF

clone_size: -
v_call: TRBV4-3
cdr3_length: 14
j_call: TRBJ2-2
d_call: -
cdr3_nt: TGCGCCAGCAGCCAAGAAGAACGGACCGGGGAGCTGTTTTTT
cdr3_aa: CASSQEERTGELFF

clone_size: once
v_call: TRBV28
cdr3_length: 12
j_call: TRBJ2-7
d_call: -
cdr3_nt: TGTGCCAGCAGTTTCACCGGAGGCGAGCAGTACTTC
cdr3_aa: CASSFTGGEQYF

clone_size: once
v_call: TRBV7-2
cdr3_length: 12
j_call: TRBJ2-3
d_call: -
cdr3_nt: TGTGCCAGCAGCCTGAGCTTGGATACGCAGTATTTT
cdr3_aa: CASSLSLDTQYF

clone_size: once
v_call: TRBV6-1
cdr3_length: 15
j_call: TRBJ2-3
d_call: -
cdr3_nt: TGTGCCAGCAGTGAAATTGACGGGAGCACAGATACGCAGTATTTT
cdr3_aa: CASSEIDGSTDTQYF

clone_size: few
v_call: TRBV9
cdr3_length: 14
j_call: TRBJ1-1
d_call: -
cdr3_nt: TGTGCCAGCAGCCCGCAATGGGGGGGCACTGAAGCTTTCTTT
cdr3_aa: CASSPQWGGTEAFF

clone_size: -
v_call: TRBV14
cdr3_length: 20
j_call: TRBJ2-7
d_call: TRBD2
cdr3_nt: TGTGCCAGCAGCCAAGAGGTCGAAACTAGCGCCCCACTAGGGGCACAAGAGCAGTACTTC
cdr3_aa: CASSQEVETSAPLGAQEQYF

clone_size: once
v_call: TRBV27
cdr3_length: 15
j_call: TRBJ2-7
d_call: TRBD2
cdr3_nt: TGTGCCAGCATGGACCAGGGACTAGCGGCCTACGAGCAGTACTTC
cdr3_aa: CASMDQGLAAYEQYF

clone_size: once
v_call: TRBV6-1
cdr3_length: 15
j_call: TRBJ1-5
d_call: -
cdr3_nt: TGTGCCAGCAGTGAACCCCCGGGTAGCAATCAGCCCCAGCATTTT
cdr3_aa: CASSEPPGSNQPQHF

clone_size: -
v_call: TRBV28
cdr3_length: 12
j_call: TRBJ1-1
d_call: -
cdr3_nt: TGTGCCAGCAGATCCGAACAGGTTGAAGCTTTCTTT
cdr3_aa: CASRSEQVEAFF

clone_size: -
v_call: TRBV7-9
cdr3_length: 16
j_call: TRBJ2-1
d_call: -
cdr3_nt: TGTGCCAGCAGCTTAGTGGCAACAGGTTCCTACAATGAGCAGTTCTTC
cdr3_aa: CASSLVATGSYNEQFF

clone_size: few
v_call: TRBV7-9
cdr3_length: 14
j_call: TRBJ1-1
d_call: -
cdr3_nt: TGTGCCAGCAGCTTGACAGGTATGAACACTGAAGCTTTCTTT
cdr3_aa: CASSLTGMNTEAFF

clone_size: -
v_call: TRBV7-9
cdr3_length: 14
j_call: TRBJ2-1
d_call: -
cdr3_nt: TGTGCCAGCAGCTCCTCAGGGTCCTACAATGAGCAGTTCTTC
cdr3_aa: CASSSSGSYNEQFF

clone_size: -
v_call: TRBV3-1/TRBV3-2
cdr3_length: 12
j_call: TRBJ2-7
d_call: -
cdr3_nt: TGTGCCAGCAAAACGGGTTTGGGCGAGCAGTACTTC
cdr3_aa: CASKTGLGEQYF

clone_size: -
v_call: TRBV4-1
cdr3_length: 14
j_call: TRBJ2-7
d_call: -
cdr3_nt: TGCGCCAGCAGCCAACGCGGAGTAGGATACGAGCAGTACTTC
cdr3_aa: CASSQRGVGYEQYF

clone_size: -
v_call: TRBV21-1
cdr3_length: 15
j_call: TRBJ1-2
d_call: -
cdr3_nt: TGTGCCAGCAGCACACACAGGGGGCCGGACTATGGCTACACCTTC
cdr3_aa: CASSTHRGPDYGYTF

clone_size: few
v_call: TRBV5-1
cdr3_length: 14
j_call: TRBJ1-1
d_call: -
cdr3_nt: TGCGCCAGCAGCCCCGTTCAGGTGGGCACTGAAGCTTTCTTT
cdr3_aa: CASSPVQVGTEAFF

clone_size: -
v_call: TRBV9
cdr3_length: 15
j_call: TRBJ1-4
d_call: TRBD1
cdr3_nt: TGTGCCAGCAGCGCACCGGGACAGGGTCATGAAAAACTGTTTTTT
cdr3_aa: CASSAPGQGHEKLFF

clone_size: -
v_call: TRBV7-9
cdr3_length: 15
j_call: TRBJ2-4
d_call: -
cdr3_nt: TGTGCCAGCAGCTTAGTGGACGGAGGTCGGGGCATTCAGTACTTC
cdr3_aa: CASSLVDGGRGIQYF

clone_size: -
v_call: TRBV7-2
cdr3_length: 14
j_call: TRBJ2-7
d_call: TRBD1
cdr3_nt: TGTGCCAGCAGCCCTCCACCGACAGGGCGCGAGCAGTACTTC
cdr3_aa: CASSPPPTGREQYF

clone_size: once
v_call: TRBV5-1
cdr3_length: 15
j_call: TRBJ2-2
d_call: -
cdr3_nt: TGCGCCAGCAGCCGGAATCAGGGGAACACCGGGGAGCTGTTTTTT
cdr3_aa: CASSRNQGNTGELFF

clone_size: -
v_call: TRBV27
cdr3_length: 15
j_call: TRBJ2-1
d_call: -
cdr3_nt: TGTGCCAGCAGTTTATTGGGAGTTCTGCACAATGAGCAGTTCTTC
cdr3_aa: CASSLLGVLHNEQFF

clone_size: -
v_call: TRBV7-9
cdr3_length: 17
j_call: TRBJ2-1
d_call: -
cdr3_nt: TGTGCCAGCAGCTTTCCAAGAAACGGTGGGCACGTAAATGAGCAGTTCTTC
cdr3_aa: CASSFPRNGGHVNEQFF

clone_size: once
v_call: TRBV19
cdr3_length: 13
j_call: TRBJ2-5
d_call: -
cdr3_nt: TGTGCCAGTAGTATTGGGCTTACGGAGACCCAGTACTTC
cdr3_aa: CASSIGLTETQYF